One sample yielded the 24 T cell receptor beta chains listed below, sequenced in a study of tumor and adjacent non-tumor tissue in lung cancer. A modified ARM-PCR protocol with three rounds of nested PCR amplified TCRbeta. TCRdb independently ran MiXCR on the multiplex PCR reads; one entry per CDR3 protein. The profile covers fewer than 85,000 distinct CDR3 sequences, with 73% appearing a single time and over 25% taken by the ten largest. No cell sorting was done before RNA was extracted from the tissue. Sample: lung tumor tissue. The receptors originated from a man aged 55 to 70 with non-small cell lung cancer.

This clonotype was seen repeatedly, ten times or more. The gene calls are TRBV5-4 and TRBJ1-2, with D uncertain. The germline V gene encodes CDR1 SGHNT and CDR2 YYREEE (reference sequence). This CDR3 contains 12 residues. Deletions cut 0 bases from V and 5 bases from J, with 5 bases between. In nucleotides, the CDR3 is TGTGCCAGCAGCTTGGACTCTTATGGCTACACCTTC. This sequence encodes CASSLDSYGYTF.

The chain uses TRBV28 and TRBJ1-1; TRBD1 agrees at 7 bases. The CDR3 covers 18 residues. The V segment lost 5 bases and the J segment 5 bases; nucleotides outside the gene matches: 20. Germline lookup yields CDR1 MDHEN and CDR2 SYDVKM. CDR3 residues: CASSPLLRYRTGLTEAFF. The DNA for the CDR3 is TGTGCCAGCAGTCCCCTCCTTAGGTACAGGACAGGTCTAACTGAAGCTTTCTTT.

The J gene is TRBJ1-1, the V gene TRBV10-2; D is possibly TRBD1 (5 bases). The CDR3 sequence is 13 residues long. In germline, CDR1 is WSHSY, CDR2 SAAADI. Trimming left V 6 bases short and J 6 bases short, with 14 bases between. CDR3 bases: TGCGCCAGCAGGTACAGGACTGGGGCTGAAGCTTTCTTT. Protein sequence: CASRYRTGAEAFF.

The table lists this clonotype with many counts. The genes are TRBV6-5 and TRBJ2-7; TRBD2 might be the D (5 bases). Germline CDR1 reads MNHEY; CDR2 reads SVGAGI. Trimming cost V 0 bases and J 5 bases, with 14 bases left between them. The CDR3 contains 15 residues. The CDR3 nucleotides are TGTGCCAGCAGTTACTCGCGGCGGGCGACGGACGAGCAGTACTTC. Protein sequence: CASSYSRRATDEQYF.

The V call is TRBV2, the J call TRBJ2-1; D unresolved. CDR3 length: 17 residues. Trimming pared 4 bases from V and 0 bases from J, leaving 16 bases between. Germline assignment: CDR1 SNHLY and CDR2 FYNNEI. The CDR3 nucleotides read TGTGCCAGCAGTGGTGTTGTAATTGGTCTCTCCTACAATGAGCAGTTCTTC. Amino acid sequence: CASSGVVIGLSYNEQFF.

About this clonotype itself: One end of the junction varies from germline; a read error may be responsible. The chain joins TRBV6-2 or TRBV6-3 to TRBJ1-1; TRBD1 is a possible D gene (6 bases). Germline CDR1 reads MNHEY; CDR2 reads SVGEGT. The CDR3 has 14 amino acids. The CDR3 region is CARSYRFGDNEAFF. In nucleotides, the CDR3 is TGTGCCAGAAGTTATCGGTTTGGGGACAATGAAGCTTTCTTT.

This clonotype was observed a single time. At one boundary the junction diverges from the germline segment, which might be a read error. The chain recombines TRBV29-1 with TRBJ2-7; a possible D gene is TRBD1 (6 bases). The CDR3 has 13 residues. Germline CDR1 is SQVTM and CDR2 is ANQGSEA. CDR3 loop: CIVDGTSPSEQYF. In DNA form, the CDR3 reads TGCATCGTTGATGGGACATCTCCCTCCGAGCAGTACTTC.

The sample holds many counts of this clonotype. The chain has TRBV25-1 and TRBJ2-3; perhaps D is TRBD1 or TRBD2 (6 bases each). The CDR3 consists of 13 residues. Germline CDR1 reads MGHDK; CDR2 reads SYGVNS. Trimming took 1 base from V and 7 from J, leaving 9 bases between them. CDR3 sequence: CASSESGAYTQYF. The CDR3, as DNA: TGTGCCAGCAGTGAATCGGGGGCCTATACGCAGTATTTT. Supplemented by reference TRBV25-1 and TRBJ2-3, the full variable domain reads EADIYQTPRYLVIGTGKKITLECSQTMGHDKMYWYQQDPGMELHLIHYSYGVNSTEKGDLSSESTVSRIRTEHFPLTLESARPSHTSQYLCASSESGAYTQYFGPGTRLTVL.

Notes on this clonotype: At one of its ends the junction is not consistent with the germline gene, which may arise from a read error. The chain carries TRBV6-5 and TRBJ2-4, with TRBD2 matching 9 bases. The length of the CDR3 is 13 residues. CDR1 and CDR2 from the germline V gene are MNHEY and SVGAGI. CDR3 loop: CASAGGPTGIEYF. CDR3 nucleotides: TGTGCCAGCGCGGGAGGGCCGACTGGCATCGAGTATTTC.

Comments on this clonotype: The germline gene is not matched at one end of the junction; a read error may be the cause. The chain uses TRBV29-1 and TRBJ1-5; D remains ambiguous. The CDR3 totals 14 residues. Per the germline V gene, CDR1 is SQVTM and CDR2 is ANQGSEA. This CDR3 is CSVGPSGSNLPQHF. DNA for the CDR3: TGCAGCGTTGGCCCCTCAGGTAGTAATCTGCCCCAGCATTTT.

In the case of this clonotype: It is likely a read error, because the conserved phenylalanine at the end of the CDR3 is missing. The rearrangement links TRBV6-5 to TRBJ1-1, with 7 bases matching TRBD1. The germline gives CDR1 MNHEY, CDR2 SVGAGI. The CDR3 sequence is 14 residues long. The CDR3 loop reads CASRLGQENTEAFV. In DNA, the CDR3 is TGTGCCAGCCGTCTTGGACAGGAGAACACGGAAGCTTTCGTT.

This clonotype was recorded a few times. V and J are TRBV7-9 and TRBJ2-5, with D hard to call. Trimming stripped 5 bases from V and 2 bases from J, with 15 bases between. This CDR3 comprises 15 residues. From germline, CDR1 is SEHNR and CDR2 FQNEAQ (reference sequence). As DNA, the CDR3 is TGTGCCAGCAGCCGGATAGCAGTCCTTCAAGAGACCCAGTACTTC. The encoded protein is CASSRIAVLQETQYF. Full variable domain (remainder filled in from reference TRBV7-9 and TRBJ2-5): DTGVSQNPRHKITKRGQNVTFRCDPISEHNRLYWYRQTLGQGPEFLTYFQNEAQLEKSRLLSDRFSAERPKGSFSTLEIQRTEQGDSAMYLCASSRIAVLQETQYFGPGTRLLVL.

A note on this clonotype: This CDR3 is missing its conserved last phenylalanine or tryptophan, likely due to a read error. The chain has TRBV20-1 and TRBJ2-7, with 9 bases matching TRBD1. Germline CDR1 and CDR2: DFQATT and SNEGSKA (reference sequence). This CDR3 contains 14 residues. After removal of 1 base from V and 5 bases from J, the junction contained 6 bases not matched to a gene. The CDR3 nucleotides read TGCAGTGCTAGAGCCGGGACAGGGAACAACGAGCAGTACTAC. Amino acid sequence: CSARAGTGNNEQYY.

Note on this clonotype: A read error may produce the germline difference seen at one junction end. The chain is built from TRBV12-3 or TRBV12-4 and TRBJ2-4, with D possibly matching TRBD2 (6 bases). This CDR3 comprises 22 residues. The CDR3: CVSSLGGGASAQVVLAKNIQYF. As DNA, the CDR3 is TGTGTCAGCAGTTTAGGAGGCGGGGCTAGCGCCCAGGTGGTCCTAGCCAAAAACATTCAGTACTTC.

Comments on this clonotype: A read error may be the cause here, since a much bigger clone is one base away. The rearrangement uses TRBV24-1 and TRBJ1-5; D remains unclear. The germline V gene encodes CDR1 KGHDR and CDR2 SFDVKD. This CDR3 contains 13 residues. The CDR3 bases are TGTGTCACCCAACACGATAGCAATCAGCCCCAGCATTTT. It is translated as CVTQHDSNQPQHF.

This clonotype was seen once. DNA for the CDR3: TGCAGCGTTGGAGATCCGGCAAAATACGAGCAGTACTTC. It is translated as CSVGDPAKYEQYF. The J gene is TRBJ2-7, the V gene TRBV29-1; D ambiguous. The CDR3 is 13 amino acids. The germline V gene encodes CDR1 SQVTM and CDR2 ANQGSEA. V gave up 4 bases and J gave up 4 bases, with 14 bases separating them.

In the case of this clonotype: Sequence at one end of the junction differs from germline and may be a read error. The genes are TRBV6-1 and TRBJ1-1; 7 bases match TRBD1. CDR1 and CDR2 (germline): MNHNS, SASEGT. The CDR3 length is 14 residues. CDR3 DNA: TGTGCCAGCAAGGAGGGGGCGTGGAACACTGAAGCATTCTTT. Its translation: CASKEGAWNTEAFF.

The chain carries TRBV29-1 and TRBJ2-1; D may match TRBD1 or TRBD2 (5 bases each). V lost 4 bases, J lost 6 bases, and 25 bases lay in between. This CDR3 contains 17 residues. Per germline, CDR1 SQVTM and CDR2 ANQGSEA. The CDR3 protein is CSVGGKYRDGLSNEQFF. CDR3 in DNA: TGCAGCGTTGGAGGAAAATACCGGGACGGCCTTTCCAATGAGCAGTTCTTC.

In this sample, this clonotype turned up a few times. The junction and the germline gene differ at one end; a read error may be behind it. The V gene is TRBV29-1, the J gene TRBJ1-2; TRBD1 is a possible D gene (6 bases). The CDR3 consists of 13 residues. CDR1 SQVTM and CDR2 ANQGSEA come from the germline V gene. CDR3 DNA: TGCAGCGTTGGGACAGCTAGCAACGGGGGCTACATTTTC. It specifies CSVGTASNGGYIF.

In regard to this clonotype: An end of the junction does not agree with germline; a read error may underlie this. V usage is TRBV11-3 and J usage is TRBJ1-6; 7 positions match TRBD1. This CDR3 has 13 residues. Germline CDR1 reads SGHNT; CDR2 reads YENEEA. The CDR3 nucleotides are TGTGCTAGCAGCCGGGACAGCCTTTCATCCCTCCACTTT. Its protein product is CASSRDSLSSLHF.

Regarding this clonotype: One end of the junction fails to match germline, which may point to a read error. The chain links TRBV12-3 or TRBV12-4 to TRBJ1-1; D is unclear. The CDR3 loop spans 12 amino acids. In DNA form, the CDR3 reads TGTGCAAGCAGTTTTACAACAAGGCCAGCTTTCTTT. It yields the protein CASSFTTRPAFF.

In regard to this clonotype: At one end, the junction sequence differs from germline, possibly due to a read error. The rearrangement uses TRBV10-2 and TRBJ1-1; D is possibly TRBD1 (6 bases). Germline-derived CDR1 and CDR2 are WSHSY and SAAADI. CDR3 length: 13 amino acids. Here the CDR3 DNA reads TGCGCCGGCAGGTACAGGGCTGGGACTGAAGCATTCTTT. As protein: CAGRYRAGTEAFF.

This clonotype occurred a few times. A single base separates this from a much larger clone, so it may be a read error. V and J are TRBV5-6 and TRBJ2-3; 9 bases are shared with TRBD2. V lost 2 bases, J lost 6 bases, and 7 bases stayed unmatched. This CDR3 spans 15 amino acids. Germline CDR1 reads SGHDT; CDR2 reads YYEEEE. The CDR3 loop reads CASSFGTSCFDTQYF. In nucleotides, the CDR3 is TGTGCCAGCAGCTTTGGGACTAGCTGTTTTGATACGCAGTATTTT.

This clonotype appeared many times. This chain uses TRBV5-6 with TRBJ2-7; D assignment may be TRBD1 or TRBD2 (5 bases each). The CDR3 is 16 residues long. V lost 2 bases and J 4 bases, leaving 19 bases between the germline ends. Germline loops: CDR1 SGHDT, CDR2 YYEEEE. Here the CDR3 DNA reads TGTGCCAGCAGCTTAAATCGGGACGGTGTGATATACGAGCAGTACTTC. It translates to CASSLNRDGVIYEQYF.